Shown below are 17 T cell receptor beta chains from a single sample sequenced in a study of blood T cells in healthy people across ages. A second PCR, run for roughly 7 to 12 cycles, used a sample-barcoded 5' primer plus a J-beta primer mix. A single record per CDR3 protein comes from TCRdb applying MiXCR to the 5' RACE reads. The sample holds some 900,000 distinct CDR3 sequences, about 48% seen once. The sequencing input was blood. Source of these receptors: a young man in good health.

V gene TRBV20-1 combines with J gene TRBJ1-1; 8 bases agree with TRBD1. CDR1 and CDR2 from the germline V gene are DFQATT and SNEGSKA (reference sequence). The length of the CDR3 is 16 residues. Losses at the gene ends were 2 bases for V and 2 bases for J; bases not matched to a gene: 10. The CDR3 here is CSARKGDRGGNTEAFF. The DNA for the CDR3 is TGCAGTGCTAGAAAGGGCGACAGGGGAGGTAACACTGAAGCTTTCTTT.

This chain links TRBV28 with TRBJ2-5; D is possibly TRBD1 (6 bases). V lost 7 bases and J lost 2, with 17 bases in between. This CDR3 has 15 amino acids. Germline values: CDR1 MDHEN, CDR2 SYDVKM. CDR3 in amino acids: CASTLLGAQQETQYF. The CDR3, as DNA: TGTGCCAGCACCCTTTTGGGGGCGCAGCAAGAGACCCAGTACTTC.

This clonotype was observed a few times. V gene TRBV20-1 combines with J gene TRBJ2-1; no reliable D call. The CDR3 is 10 residues long. Germline-derived CDR1 and CDR2 are DFQATT and SNEGSKA (reference sequence). The ends were cut back, 0 bases at V and 13 bases at J, with 7 bases in the middle. The CDR3 loop is CSARDMEQFF. The CDR3 coding sequence is TGCAGTGCTAGAGATATGGAACAGTTCTTC.

This clonotype showed up just once. This chain uses TRBV24-1 with TRBJ2-1; D may be TRBD1 (6 bases). The CDR3 has 13 residues. CDR1 is KGHDR, CDR2 SFDVKD, per germline. V was cut by 10 bases and J by 0 bases, with 9 bases left in between. The CDR3 nucleotides are TGTGCCACGGGGGCTCGCTCCTACAATGAGCAGTTCTTC. This gives the protein CATGARSYNEQFF.

The chain recombines TRBV5-6 with TRBJ2-3; D is perhaps TRBD2 (6 bases). CDR1 is SGHDT, CDR2 YYEEEE, per germline. Trimming cost V 0 bases and J 5 bases, with 13 bases left between them. There are 15 residues in the CDR3. The DNA of the CDR3 is TGTGCCAGCAGCTTGGCCCCAGCGGAGGGAGATACGCAGTATTTT. This gives the protein CASSLAPAEGDTQYF.

V gene TRBV5-8 combines with J gene TRBJ2-7, with D tentatively TRBD1 (6 bases). This CDR3 is built from 15 residues. The V and J ends lost 5 bases and 4 bases respectively, with 19 bases between them. CDR1 is SGHTS and CDR2 is YDEGEE in the germline V gene. CDR3 loop: CASRLPEGVSYEQYF. In nucleotides, the CDR3 is TGTGCCAGCAGGCTCCCCGAGGGGGTCTCGTACGAGCAGTACTTC.

This clonotype showed up just a few times. CDR3 in amino acids: CASSQQGTRTDTQYF. CDR3 nucleotide sequence: TGTGCCAGCAGTCAACAGGGAACGCGCACAGATACGCAGTATTTT. The chain joins TRBV28 to TRBJ2-3; a possible D gene is TRBD1 (6 bases). The CDR3 covers 15 residues. Per the germline V gene, CDR1 is MDHEN and CDR2 is SYDVKM. V lost 5 bases and J lost 1, with 13 bases in between.

The sample holds a few counts of this clonotype. This chain joins TRBV20-1 and TRBJ2-7, with 7 bases lining up with TRBD2. Trimming cost V 2 bases and J 3 bases; bases outside gene matches: 4. Germline V gene sequence: CDR1 DFQATT, CDR2 SNEGSKA (reference sequence). The CDR3 length is 13 residues. CDR3 nucleotide sequence: TGCAGTGCTAGAATGGGGGGGAACTACGAGCAGTACTTC. This sequence encodes CSARMGGNYEQYF.

V is TRBV18 and J is TRBJ2-4; D possibly corresponds to TRBD1 (5 bases). The DNA matches TRBJ2-7 better at its end, which makes the J call doubtful. From germline, CDR1 is KGHSH and CDR2 LQKENI. The CDR3 totals 14 residues. The CDR3 DNA reads as TGTGCCAGCTCACCCTCAGGCAGGGTTGACGAGCAGTACTTC. Its protein is CASSPSGRVDEQYF.

The V call is TRBV5-6, the J call TRBJ2-1; TRBD1 aligns across 9 bases. This CDR3 is 15 amino acids long. Germline assignment: CDR1 SGHDT and CDR2 YYEEEE. The trim removed 3 bases at V and 5 bases at J, leaving 6 bases unmatched. The CDR3 sequence is CASSWGTGSDNEQFF. In DNA form, the CDR3 reads TGTGCCAGCAGCTGGGGGACAGGGAGCGACAATGAGCAGTTCTTC.

This clonotype was seen ten or more times. The CDR3 sequence: CASRLLAGISYNEQFF. The CDR3 DNA follows: TGTGCCAGCAGACTTCTAGCGGGGATCTCCTACAATGAGCAGTTCTTC. The chain joins TRBV2 to TRBJ2-1; 9 bases align to TRBD2. The germline gives CDR1 SNHLY, CDR2 FYNNEI. This CDR3 has 16 amino acids. V was pared by 6 bases and J by 0 bases, with 6 bases of the junction left unmatched.

This clonotype has just a few counts. The rearrangement uses TRBV27 and TRBJ1-4, with D maybe TRBD1 (6 bases). The length of the CDR3 is 13 residues. The ends were cut back, 8 bases at V and 6 bases at J, with 13 bases in the middle. The germline V gene has CDR1 MNHEY and CDR2 SMNVEV (reference sequence). CDR3 bases: TGTGCCAGCGCATCAGGGGCGTATGAAAAACTGTTTTTT. Translated, it gives CASASGAYEKLFF.

This clonotype was seen only once. This chain joins TRBV28 and TRBJ2-7, with no clear D. Trimming removed 7 bases at V and 0 bases at J, with 16 bases between. Germline V gene sequence: CDR1 MDHEN, CDR2 SYDVKM. The CDR3 consists of 15 residues. The CDR3 region is CASIPQRGNSYEQYF. The CDR3 DNA follows: TGTGCCAGCATCCCCCAACGAGGCAACTCCTACGAGCAGTACTTC.

In this sample, this clonotype turned up a few times. This chain uses TRBV6-1 with TRBJ1-6, with D perhaps TRBD1 (6 bases). Germline V gene sequence: CDR1 MNHNS, CDR2 SASEGT. The CDR3 is made up of 15 amino acids. V was pared by 4 bases and J by 6 bases, with 13 bases between. CDR3 coding DNA: TGTGCCAGCAGTGGCCAGACAGGTCTTAATTCACCCCTCCACTTT. This sequence encodes CASSGQTGLNSPLHF.

About this clonotype: A much larger clone lies a single base off, so this may be a read error. The chain is built from TRBV25-1 and TRBJ2-5; 7 positions match TRBD1. Germline-derived CDR1 and CDR2 are MGHDK and SYGVNS. This CDR3 region has 13 residues. V lost 7 bases, J lost 11 bases, and 13 bases stayed unmatched. The CDR3, as DNA: TGTGCCAGCATGGGACAGTTCCACAATGAGCAGTACTTC. It is translated as CASMGQFHNEQYF. The full variable domain, completed using reference TRBV25-1 and TRBJ2-5, is EADIYQTPRYLVIGTGKKITLECSQTMGHDKMYWYQQDPGMELHLIHYSYGVNSTEKGDLSSESTVSRIRTEHFPLTLESARPSHTSQYLCASMGQFHNEQYFGPGTRLLVL.

This clonotype occurred a few times. The chain links TRBV6-5 to TRBJ1-1; D might be TRBD1 (5 bases). Germline V gives CDR1 MNHEY, CDR2 SVGAGI. This CDR3 has 14 amino acids. V was cut by 5 bases and J by 4 bases, with 14 bases left in between. The CDR3 region has the DNA TGTGCCAGCAGTCGGGGGTCGACGGGCACTGAAGCTTTCTTT. This codes for CASSRGSTGTEAFF.

A few counts support this clonotype. The gene calls are TRBV6-5 and TRBJ2-1; D unresolved. TRBJ2-7 matches the DNA end more closely, so the J call is doubtful. CDR1 MNHEY and CDR2 SVGAGI come from the germline V gene. The CDR3 extends over 15 amino acids. CDR3 amino acids: CASYPLLSSYNGQYF. The CDR3 DNA reads as TGTGCCAGCTATCCGCTACTTAGCTCCTACAATGGGCAGTACTTC.